This T cell receptor (beta chain) was captured in a study of PD-L1 blockade in urothelial cancer. Turning to the study itself: Once treatment had started, blood was analyzed at 3 weeks (second dose) and again at 6 weeks. Among blood samples, the median T cell count was approximately 150,000.

In germline, CDR1 is SEHNR, CDR2 FQNEAQ (reference sequence). There are 17 residues in the CDR3. Trimming cost V 5 bases and J 1 base; bases outside gene matches: 11. Sequencing used immunoSEQ multiplex PCR; TCRdb keeps in-frame clones, though not all of them. The data show 80,000 to 130,000 clones, about 90% seen once. This clone turned up a few times. Each patient presented with locally advanced or metastatic urothelial carcinoma. The V and J genes are TRBV7-9 and TRBJ2-7; 10 bases are a match to TRBD2. The sequencing used PBMCs, collected around atezolizumab (anti-PD-L1) treatment. This sequence originates from a woman of 80 years or more with urothelial cancer. CDR3 sequence (DNA): TGTGCCAGCAGCCCGGCCGCGGGACTAGCGTTATCCTACGAGCAGTACTTC. Amino acids: CASSPAAGLALSYEQYF.